This T cell receptor (beta chain) was obtained from a study of CD8 T cells in Susac syndrome. Findings of the study overall: As acknowledged by the study, its TCR sequencing and HLA analysis included a relatively small number of individuals.

The T cells that were sequenced for TCR beta were CD8+ and CD4+ cells from blood. While CD8+ and CD4+ T cells were isolated negatively, TEMRA cells were enriched by FACS. On this clonotype itself: What it binds is not known.

V dropped 2 bases and J dropped 6 bases, with 4 bases sitting between them. The CDR3 extends over 12 amino acids. CDR1 is MNHEY and CDR2 is SMNVEV in the germline V gene (reference sequence). With random hexamers, reverse transcription was performed on roughly 0.45 to 1 ug of RNA. TCRdb processed the immunoSEQ multiplex PCR reads anew with MiXCR; each CDR3 protein has one entry. This table has some 120,000 distinct CDR3 sequences, 94% appearing once. The rearrangement links TRBV27 to TRBJ2-2; D not resolved. This receptor was identified in a human donor in good health. The sequencing sample was made of CD4+ T cells from PBMCs. For the CDR3, the DNA is TGTGCCAGCAGTTTACGAGCCGGGGAGCTGTTTTTT. This gives the protein CASSLRAGELFF.